This T cell receptor beta chain emerged from a study of blood T cell repertoires in COVID-19. TCRdb's table, derived via immunoSEQ multiplex PCR, lists solely in-frame clones and lacks some. The data show roughly 160,000 clones, less than 85% seen once. The ends lost 0 bases at V and 10 bases at J; junction bases unmatched: 4. The CDR3 runs to 14 residues. Germline lookup yields CDR1 SGDLS and CDR2 YYNGEE. V is TRBV9 and J is TRBJ2-1; 10 bases fit TRBD1. The sequence derives from a woman over 75 with acute or convalescent COVID-19. Input material: peripheral blood. Here the CDR3 reads CASSVEGTGEEQFF. CDR3 DNA sequence: TGTGCCAGCAGCGTAGAAGGGACAGGGGAAGAGCAGTTCTTC.